These 32 T cell receptor beta chains were all obtained from the same sample, sequenced in a study of T cell changes during pregnancy in multiple sclerosis. TCRdb's copy holds only in-frame clones and misses some; the assay was immunoSEQ multiplex PCR. Here the sample spans 35,000 to 40,000 clones, roughly 91% being singletons. Sequenced material: CD8+ T cells from peripheral blood mononuclear cells, taken in the third trimester of pregnancy. The receptors come from a female donor with multiple sclerosis, enrolled in a pregnancy study.

The chain joins TRBV6-6 to TRBJ1-5; tentative D call: TRBD1 (6 bases). The CDR3 spans 14 residues. Trimming took off 2 bases at V and 4 bases at J, with 9 bases between the two ends. CDR1 and CDR2 (germline): MNHNY, SVGAGI (reference sequence). The CDR3 protein is CASSYPGTNQPQHF. CDR3 DNA: TGTGCCAGCAGTTACCCCGGGACAAATCAGCCCCAGCATTTT.

J is TRBJ2-7 and V is TRBV6-5; 7 nucleotides line up with TRBD1. This CDR3 has 13 residues. Germline trimming cut 6 bases from V and 13 bases from J; bases unmatched to any gene: 15. From germline, CDR1 is MNHEY and CDR2 SVGAGI. The CDR3 spells CASREGAGTYIYF. In nucleotides, the CDR3 is TGTGCCAGCAGAGAGGGGGCAGGGACGTACATTTACTTC.

The chain employs TRBV11-1 and TRBJ2-3, with TRBD2 matching over 10 bases. Germline V CDR1 and CDR2: SGHAT, FQDESV (reference sequence). V was pared by 4 bases and J by 2 bases, with 15 bases of the junction left unmatched. This CDR3 is 19 amino acids long. The CDR3 nucleotides read TGTGCCAGCAGCTCAGGGGACCTAGCGGGGGTTTCCTCCACAGATACGCAGTATTTT. This encodes CASSSGDLAGVSSTDTQYF.

The chain recombines TRBV13 with TRBJ2-3, with 9 bases lining up with TRBD1. CDR3 length equals 16 residues. The junction had 4 bases not matched to a gene; V was cut back by 0 bases and J by 3 bases. Per germline, CDR1 PRHDT and CDR2 FYEKMQ (reference sequence). The CDR3 DNA sequence: TGTGCCAGCAGCTTAGGCCGGGACAGGGAGACAGATACGCAGTATTTT. It codes for CASSLGRDRETDTQYF.

The rearrangement links TRBV7-8 to TRBJ1-5; 9 positions match TRBD1. Germline CDR1 and CDR2: SGHVS and FQNEAQ. The J segment lost 9 bases and the V segment lost 5 bases, leaving 8 bases of the junction unmatched. The CDR3 covers 14 residues. In nucleotides, the CDR3 is TGTGCCAGCAGCGATGGACAGGGGCGGGCGCCCCAGCATTTT. As protein: CASSDGQGRAPQHF.

This clone was seen more than once but under ten times. This sequence joins TRBV7-3 and TRBJ2-1; 8 nucleotides align to TRBD1. J gave up 4 bases and V 1 base, and 3 bases lay outside the gene matches. The CDR3 runs 15 residues. Germline CDR1 and CDR2: SGHTA and FQGTGA. CDR3 DNA: TGTGCCAGCAGCTTAAACCAGGGGGCATACAATGAGCAGTTCTTC. It codes for CASSLNQGAYNEQFF.

The rearrangement uses TRBV5-8 and TRBJ1-2; no reliable D call. The CDR3 length is 13 residues. Germline V gene lookup returns CDR1 SGHTS and CDR2 YDEGEE. With 0 bases removed from V and 8 bases from J, the gap between germline ends came to 11 bases. The CDR3 spells CASSLGPQYGYTF. DNA of the CDR3: TGTGCCAGCAGCTTGGGGCCCCAATACGGCTACACCTTC.

The rearrangement uses TRBV4-1 and TRBJ1-2; no clear D gene. This CDR3 region has 15 residues. Germline CDR1 MGHRA, CDR2 YSYEKL. With 4 bases removed from V and 1 base from J, the gap between germline ends came to 13 bases. The CDR3 spells CASSPGQSLNYGYTF. CDR3 nucleotide sequence: TGCGCCAGCAGCCCGGGTCAGAGCCTTAACTATGGCTACACCTTC.

The gene calls are TRBV7-6 and TRBJ2-7; 8 nucleotides line up with TRBD2. The CDR3 length is 15 residues. Germline V gives CDR1 SGHVS, CDR2 FNYEAQ. V shed 5 bases and J 1 base; nucleotides not matched to a gene: 7. The CDR3 region has the DNA TGTGCCAGCAGCCCCTGGCGGGGGGCTTCCTACGAGCAGTACTTC. Protein: CASSPWRGASYEQYF.

This chain links TRBV12-5 with TRBJ1-2; tentative D call: TRBD1 (6 bases). The CDR3 sequence is 17 residues long. V was shortened by 1 base and J by 5 bases, with 20 bases between the two germline ends. The germline V gene encodes CDR1 LGHNT and CDR2 FRNRAP. The CDR3 reads CASGLGGGQGRPYGYTF. The CDR3 bases are TGTGCTAGTGGTTTGGGGGGAGGGCAGGGGCGACCGTATGGCTACACCTTC.

This rearrangement joins TRBV6-5 to TRBJ1-1; the D gene is possibly TRBD1 (5 bases). V lost 4 bases and J 4 bases, leaving 16 bases between the germline ends. From germline, CDR1 is MNHEY and CDR2 SVGAGI. The CDR3 length is 15 residues. The CDR3 nucleotides read TGTGCCAGCAGTTCGGGGGACCCTAAGACCACTGAAGCTTTCTTT. Translated, it gives CASSSGDPKTTEAFF.

The chain joins TRBV13 to TRBJ1-6; D is ambiguous. The germline V and J ends were trimmed by 1 base and 8 bases, with 12 bases remaining between them. The CDR3 extends over 15 amino acids. CDR1 and CDR2 (germline): PRHDT, FYEKMQ (reference sequence). CDR3 amino acids: CASSLVGHRDSPLHF. CDR3 bases: TGTGCCAGCAGCTTAGTCGGCCACCGGGATTCACCCCTCCACTTT.

V is TRBV27 and J is TRBJ2-2, with 7 positions matching TRBD2. Germline V gene data show CDR1 as MNHEY and CDR2 as SMNVEV (reference sequence). V shed 8 bases, J shed 4 bases, and the junction held 22 bases outside the gene matches. The CDR3 runs 19 residues. The chain's CDR3 is CASLSGYDMGPGGTGELFF. The CDR3 nucleotides are TGTGCCAGCTTGTCGGGATATGATATGGGACCGGGGGGCACCGGGGAGCTGTTTTTT.

To note about this clone: Additional DNA sequences in this sample encode the identical CDR3. The V gene is TRBV2, the J gene TRBJ1-1; 7 bases fit TRBD1. V was pared by 1 base and J by 5 bases, with 7 bases of the junction left unmatched. CDR3 length: 15 residues. Germline V gives CDR1 SNHLY, CDR2 FYNNEI. The CDR3 region is CASSEDRGSRTEAFF. The CDR3 nucleotides are TGTGCCAGCAGTGAAGACAGGGGTTCCCGGACTGAAGCTTTCTTT. The full variable domain, rest sourced from reference TRBV2 and TRBJ1-1, is EPEVTQTPSHQVTQMGQEVILRCVPISNHLYFYWYRQILGQKVEFLVSFYNNEISEKSEIFDDQFSVERPDGSNFTLKIRSTKLEDSAMYFCASSEDRGSRTEAFFGQGTRLTVV.

The rearrangement links TRBV5-4 to TRBJ1-1; D uncertain. The CDR3 has 12 residues. Germline CDR1 SGHNT, CDR2 YYREEE (reference sequence). The V and J ends lost 4 bases and 0 bases respectively, with 4 bases between them. The CDR3 bases are TGTGCCAGCAGCCCCATGAACACTGAAGCTTTCTTT. This translates into CASSPMNTEAFF.

This chain uses TRBV7-8 with TRBJ1-5, with TRBD1 matching over 9 bases. The length of the CDR3 is 17 residues. The germline V gene encodes CDR1 SGHVS and CDR2 FQNEAQ. V gave up 5 bases and J gave up 6 bases; unmatched junction bases: 14. This chain's CDR3 is CASSPYWTGALSQPQHF. Here the CDR3 DNA reads TGTGCCAGCAGCCCTTACTGGACAGGGGCGCTCAGTCAGCCCCAGCATTTT.

J is TRBJ1-4 and V is TRBV6-1, with TRBD1 matching 10 bases. Germline-derived CDR1 and CDR2 are MNHNS and SASEGT. The CDR3 covers 16 residues. V trimming: 4 bases; J trimming: 7 bases; junction bases outside the gene matches: 9. Written as DNA, the CDR3 is TGTGCCAGCAGTGGAATGCCAGGACAGGGGGGTGAAAAACTGTTTTTT. This gives the protein CASSGMPGQGGEKLFF.

The genes are TRBV6-6 and TRBJ1-2; TRBD1 aligns across 10 bases. The V gene's germline CDR1 is MNHNY and CDR2 SVGAGI (reference sequence). The CDR3 is 14 residues long. J lost 6 bases, V lost 2 bases, and 3 bases had no gene match. The CDR3 DNA sequence: TGTGCCAGCAGTTACCCCGGGACAGGGGATGGCTACACCTTC. This codes for CASSYPGTGDGYTF.

This chain connects TRBV6-5 to TRBJ2-3; 8 bases agree with TRBD2. The CDR3 is 15 residues long. J gave up 5 bases and V 5 bases, and 9 bases lay outside the gene matches. Germline V lookup: CDR1 MNHEY, CDR2 SVGAGI. CDR3 in DNA: TGTGCCAGCAGTCCCGGAACGGGGGGGAAAGATACGCAGTATTTT. Translating it yields CASSPGTGGKDTQYF.

The chain links TRBV27 to TRBJ1-1; D may be TRBD1 (6 bases). Trimming stripped 5 bases from V and 5 bases from J, with 15 bases between. Germline values: CDR1 MNHEY, CDR2 SMNVEV (reference sequence). The CDR3 consists of 14 residues. Here the CDR3 reads CASSLTGRGTEAFF. CDR3 bases: TGTGCCAGCAGTCTAACAGGGAGGGGAACTGAAGCTTTCTTT.

The chain carries TRBV9 and TRBJ2-1; TRBD1 matches at 8 bases. The CDR3 sequence is 17 residues long. The germline V gene encodes CDR1 SGDLS and CDR2 YYNGEE. V lost 0 bases and J lost 3; bases outside the gene matches: 8. The CDR3: CASSVVGDRINYNEQFF. In nucleotides, the CDR3 is TGTGCCAGCAGCGTAGTAGGGGACAGGATCAACTACAATGAGCAGTTCTTC.

The chain couples TRBV9 to TRBJ2-1; TRBD2 matches 8 bases. Per the germline V gene, CDR1 is SGDLS and CDR2 is YYNGEE. The CDR3 covers 15 residues. J gave up 3 bases and V 7 bases, and 9 bases lay outside the gene matches. This CDR3 reads CASSPPAGGYNEQFF. The CDR3 DNA reads as TGTGCCAGCTCCCCTCCGGCGGGGGGCTACAATGAGCAGTTCTTC.

The chain joins TRBV5-4 to TRBJ2-7, with 9 bases fitting TRBD1. V gave up 4 bases and J gave up 4 bases; unmatched junction bases: 12. The V gene's germline CDR1 is SGHNT and CDR2 YYREEE (reference sequence). The CDR3 runs to 16 residues. CDR3 protein: CASSLERGDREYEQYF. As DNA, the CDR3 is TGTGCCAGCAGCCTTGAGAGGGGGGACAGGGAATACGAGCAGTACTTC.

The V call is TRBV15, the J call TRBJ2-7; a weak D match, TRBD1 (6 bases). V dropped 3 bases and J dropped 7 bases, with 19 bases sitting between them. Germline assignment: CDR1 LNHNV and CDR2 YYDKDF (reference sequence). The CDR3 length is 15 residues. This CDR3 is CATSRYHPGEGEQYF. The CDR3 bases are TGTGCCACCAGCAGGTATCACCCAGGGGAAGGGGAGCAGTACTTC. Supplemented by reference TRBV15 and TRBJ2-7, the full variable domain reads DAMVIQNPRYQVTQFGKPVTLSCSQTLNHNVMYWYQQKSSQAPKLLFHYYDKDFNNEADTPDNFQSRRPNTSFCFLDIRSPGLGDTAMYLCATSRYHPGEGEQYFGPGTRLTVT.

V usage is TRBV9 and J usage is TRBJ1-3, with D uncertain. CDR3 length: 14 residues. Germline-derived CDR1 and CDR2 are SGDLS and YYNGEE. The ends were cut back, 1 base at V and 3 bases at J, with 8 bases in the middle. CDR3 sequence (DNA): TGTGCCAGCAGCGTATTAACGGGTGGAAACACCATATATTTT. Translating gives CASSVLTGGNTIYF.

The gene calls are TRBV7-3 and TRBJ2-7; perhaps TRBD2 as D (6 bases). The CDR3 extends over 15 amino acids. V lost 2 bases to trimming and J lost 0 bases, with 11 bases between them. Germline V lookup: CDR1 SGHTA, CDR2 FQGTGA. The CDR3 here is CASSLRDWSSYEQYF. The CDR3 DNA reads as TGTGCCAGCAGCTTACGGGACTGGAGCTCCTACGAGCAGTACTTC.

CDR3 protein: CASSLGLNYGYTF. CDR3 in DNA: TGTGCCAGCAGCTTGGGACTGAACTATGGCTACACCTTC. This chain joins TRBV7-9 and TRBJ1-2; D is perhaps TRBD1 (5 bases). Deletions cut 3 bases from V and 2 bases from J, with 7 bases between. CDR1 and CDR2 (germline): SEHNR, FQNEAQ (reference sequence). The CDR3 sequence is 13 residues long.

This chain links TRBV15 with TRBJ1-6; D possibly corresponds to TRBD1 (5 bases). CDR1 LNHNV and CDR2 YYDKDF come from the germline V gene (reference sequence). Trimming left V 3 bases short and J 10 bases short, with 25 bases between. The CDR3 totals 18 residues. CDR3 sequence (DNA): TGTGCCACCAGCAGGGGACTATATGAATCAGCTTCGGGCTCACCCCTCCACTTT. Translating it yields CATSRGLYESASGSPLHF.

The CDR3 is CASSSVVGADEQYF. The CDR3 nucleotides are TGTGCCAGCAGCTCCGTAGTGGGGGCGGACGAGCAGTACTTC. J is TRBJ2-7 and V is TRBV16, with TRBD1 as a possible D gene (6 bases). The CDR3 runs to 14 residues. The V gene's germline CDR1 is KGHSY and CDR2 FQNENV. Trimming left V 5 bases short and J 5 bases short, with 16 bases between. Filled out from reference TRBV16 and TRBJ2-7, the complete variable domain reads GEEVAQTPKHLVRGEGQKAKLYCAPIKGHSYVFWYQQVLKNEFKFLISFQNENVFDETGMPKERFSAKCLPNSPCSLEIQATKLEDSAVYFCASSSVVGADEQYFGPGTRLTVT.

This chain connects TRBV6-5 to TRBJ2-7; D not certain. Between the trimmed V and J ends, which lost 7 bases and 1 base, there was a span of 14 bases. Germline V lookup: CDR1 MNHEY, CDR2 SVGAGI. The CDR3 is made up of 14 amino acids. The CDR3 protein is CASMETVFSYEQYF. CDR3 DNA sequence: TGTGCCAGCATGGAGACGGTTTTTTCCTACGAGCAGTACTTC.

The rearrangement joins TRBV9 to TRBJ1-2, with 7 bases that match TRBD1. The germline V gene has CDR1 SGDLS and CDR2 YYNGEE. The CDR3 is made up of 18 amino acids. V lost 3 bases, J lost 3 bases, and 17 bases stayed unmatched. The CDR3 region is CASSGPRTGPNPHYGYTF. The DNA for the CDR3 is TGTGCCAGCAGCGGCCCTAGGACAGGACCTAACCCACACTATGGCTACACCTTC.

The CDR3 reads CASSIASGGLNEQFF. CDR3 nucleotides: TGTGCCAGTAGTATCGCTAGCGGGGGGTTAAATGAGCAGTTCTTC. The genes are TRBV19 and TRBJ2-1; 11 bases are shared with TRBD2. The J segment lost 7 bases and the V segment lost 3 bases, leaving 5 bases of the junction unmatched. This CDR3 is 15 amino acids long. Germline V gene data show CDR1 as LNHDA and CDR2 as SQIVND (reference sequence).